Below, one TCR beta chain is given with its context. What it binds is not known. Primers for the PCR totalled 60 Vbeta and 13 Jbeta. In the original analysis: About 83 million unique TCR beta chains, about 12 million shared, were counted in a later analysis. Here immunoSEQ multiplex PCR was the method, and the copy in TCRdb shows in-frame clones only, minus some. V, J and clone size derive from that table, while D and trimming were established from the DNA sequence. The table lists around 110,000 clones, over 70% of them singletons, with approximately 0.8% in the top ten. This entry is derived from a study of cytomegalovirus exposure and HLA in healthy donors. Findings and limits, study-wide: It was assumed in the presence/absence analyses that sequencing depth was roughly uniform across donors.

V shed 6 bases and J 4 bases; nucleotides not matched to a gene: 4. The V gene's germline CDR1 is MDHEN and CDR2 SYDVKM. The CDR3 contains 14 residues. This chain connects TRBV28 to TRBJ1-5, with 9 bases that match TRBD1. Sequencing used PBMCs. This TCR was sampled from a boy younger than 18 in good health and CMV-seronegative. CDR3 DNA sequence: TGTGCCAGCAGCTCCGGGACAGGGAATCAGCCCCAGCATTTT. It specifies CASSSGTGNQPQHF.